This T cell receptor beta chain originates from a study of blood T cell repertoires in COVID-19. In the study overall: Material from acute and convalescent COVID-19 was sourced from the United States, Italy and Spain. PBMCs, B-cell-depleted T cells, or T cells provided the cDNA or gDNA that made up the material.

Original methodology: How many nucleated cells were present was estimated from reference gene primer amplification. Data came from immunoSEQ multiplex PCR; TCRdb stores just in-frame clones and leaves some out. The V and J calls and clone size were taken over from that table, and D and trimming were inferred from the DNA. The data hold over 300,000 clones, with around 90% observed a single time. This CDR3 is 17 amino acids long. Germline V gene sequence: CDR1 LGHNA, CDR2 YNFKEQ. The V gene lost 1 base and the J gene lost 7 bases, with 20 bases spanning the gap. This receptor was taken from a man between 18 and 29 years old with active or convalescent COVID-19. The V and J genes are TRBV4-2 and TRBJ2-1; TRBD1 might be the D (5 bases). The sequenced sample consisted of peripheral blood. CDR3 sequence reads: CASSQVRAGMMGNEQFF. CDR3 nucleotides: TGTGCCAGCAGCCAAGTTCGGGCAGGGATGATGGGGAATGAGCAGTTCTTC.